A single sample gave rise to the 28 T cell receptor beta chains below, sequenced in a study of cytomegalovirus exposure and HLA in healthy donors. Amplification used 60 Vbeta primers and 13 Jbeta primers. The assay was immunoSEQ multiplex PCR, and TCRdb's table has in-frame clones only and misses some. This sample has a few hundred thousand clones, with approximately 80% found just once. Sequenced input: PBMCs. The receptors were gathered from a man in his forties in good health and CMV-seronegative.

The chain combines TRBV5-1 with TRBJ2-1, with 9 bases fitting TRBD2. The CDR3 loop spans 15 amino acids. Germline V gene sequence: CDR1 SGHRS, CDR2 YFSETQ. J was trimmed by 10 bases and V by 8 bases; bases with no gene match: 16. This CDR3 is CASQGDSGGPLEQFF. CDR3 bases: TGCGCCAGTCAAGGGGATAGCGGGGGACCTCTCGAGCAGTTCTTC. Full variable domain (outside the CDR3, taken from reference TRBV5-1 and TRBJ2-1): KAGVTQTPRYLIKTRGQQVTLSCSPISGHRSVSWYQQTPGQGLQFLFEYFSETQRNKGNFPGRFSGRQFSNSRSEMNVSTLELGDSALYLCASQGDSGGPLEQFFGPGTRLTVL.

The chain is built from TRBV9 and TRBJ2-1; D gene ambiguous. V lost 0 bases to trimming and J lost 5 bases, with 18 bases between them. Germline CDR1 is SGDLS and CDR2 is YYNGEE. The CDR3 consists of 17 residues. CDR3 region: CASSVAPRRVLDNEQFF. CDR3 sequence (DNA): TGTGCCAGCAGCGTAGCCCCCCGCCGGGTTTTAGACAATGAGCAGTTCTTC. The full variable domain, in which reference TRBV9 and TRBJ2-1 provide the parts outside the CDR3, is DSGVTQTPKHLITATGQRVTLRCSPRSGDLSVYWYQQSLDQGLQFLIQYYNGEERAKGNILERFSAQQFPDLHSELNLSSLELGDSALYFCASSVAPRRVLDNEQFFGPGTRLTVL.

The genes are TRBV19 and TRBJ2-3; 14 bases fit TRBD2. V gave up 3 bases and J gave up 1 base; unmatched junction bases: 6. Germline values: CDR1 LNHDA, CDR2 SQIVND (reference sequence). The CDR3 length is 18 residues. The CDR3 nucleotides are TGTGCCAGTAGTATGACTAGCGGGGGGGCCGTTGGCACAGATACGCAGTATTTT. Residues: CASSMTSGGAVGTDTQYF.

This clone was seen only a few times. The gene calls are TRBV5-8 and TRBJ2-1, with TRBD2 matching 8 bases. The germline gives CDR1 SGHTS, CDR2 YDEGEE. The CDR3 is 18 residues long. With V trimmed by 0 bases and J by 7 bases, 15 bases remained unmatched. The CDR3 reads CASSLGLVWGLAGNEQFF. CDR3 DNA: TGTGCCAGCAGCTTGGGTTTGGTGTGGGGGCTAGCGGGTAATGAGCAGTTCTTC.

This chain joins TRBV18 and TRBJ2-7; TRBD2 aligns across 8 bases. CDR3 length: 15 amino acids. Germline CDR1 is KGHSH and CDR2 is LQKENI. Germline trimming cut 4 bases from V and 2 bases from J; bases unmatched to any gene: 7. Here the CDR3 DNA reads TGTGCCAGCTCACTGAGCGGGAGCGGGACCTACGAGCAGTACTTC. The encoded protein is CASSLSGSGTYEQYF.

This chain uses TRBV7-2 with TRBJ2-1, with 12 bases fitting TRBD2. From germline, CDR1 is SGHTA and CDR2 FQGNSA. CDR3 length equals 19 residues. J lost 0 bases, V lost 3 bases, and 9 bases had no gene match. Here the CDR3 reads CASSFPGLAGPSSYNEQFF. The CDR3, as DNA: TGTGCCAGCAGCTTCCCGGGACTAGCGGGCCCCTCCTCCTACAATGAGCAGTTCTTC.

This chain connects TRBV7-3 to TRBJ2-5, with a tentative D call TRBD1 (5 bases). Germline V gene data show CDR1 as SGHTA and CDR2 as FQGTGA. The V end lost 3 bases, the J end lost 3 bases, and 8 bases lay between the germline ends. There are 13 residues in the CDR3. CDR3 in DNA: TGTGCCAGCAGCTTCGGCAGGGAAGAGACCCAGTACTTC. It encodes CASSFGREETQYF.

The chain has TRBV4-2 and TRBJ2-2, with 11 bases fitting TRBD1. This CDR3 is built from 16 residues. Unmatched junction bases numbered 6, after V lost 4 bases and J lost 5 bases. In germline, CDR1 is LGHNA, CDR2 YNFKEQ. The CDR3 spells CASSPRDRGVTGELFF. As DNA, the CDR3 is TGTGCCAGCAGCCCCCGGGACAGGGGGGTGACCGGGGAGCTGTTTTTT.

The genes are TRBV11-2 and TRBJ2-1; 8 bases align to TRBD2. The CDR3 loop spans 14 amino acids. Germline CDR1 reads SGHAT; CDR2 reads FQNNGV. Losses at the gene ends were 5 bases for V and 10 bases for J; bases not matched to a gene: 10. CDR3 sequence reads: CASSVGLAGREQFF. CDR3 DNA: TGTGCCAGCAGCGTAGGACTAGCCGGCCGGGAGCAGTTCTTC.

The chain couples TRBV7-9 to TRBJ2-7; TRBD1 matches 8 bases. CDR1 is SEHNR and CDR2 is FQNEAQ in the germline V gene (reference sequence). This CDR3 spans 14 amino acids. V shed 5 bases, J shed 3 bases, and the junction held 6 bases outside the gene matches. This CDR3 reads CASSRQGYRYEQYF. The DNA of the CDR3 is TGTGCCAGCAGCCGACAGGGGTACCGCTACGAGCAGTACTTC.

The chain combines TRBV13 with TRBJ2-1, with D unclear. CDR1 PRHDT and CDR2 FYEKMQ come from the germline V gene (reference sequence). This CDR3 has 14 residues. V was cut by 5 bases and J by 8 bases, with 16 bases left in between. The CDR3 DNA follows: TGTGCCAGCAGCCTCACTCACCCCCCCGATGAGCAGTTCTTC. Translated, it gives CASSLTHPPDEQFF.

The gene calls are TRBV9 and TRBJ2-2, with TRBD1 matching over 11 bases. Germline V gene lookup returns CDR1 SGDLS and CDR2 YYNGEE. This CDR3 contains 17 residues. V was pared by 0 bases and J by 4 bases, with 5 bases of the junction left unmatched. CDR3 sequence reads: CASSVGTGGFGTGELFF. CDR3 DNA: TGTGCCAGCAGCGTAGGGACAGGGGGCTTCGGCACCGGGGAGCTGTTTTTT.

The rearrangement links TRBV11-2 to TRBJ1-4, with 10 bases aligning to TRBD1. The V and J ends lost 3 bases and 6 bases, in that order; junction bases with no gene match: 1. Germline lookup yields CDR1 SGHAT and CDR2 FQNNGV. The CDR3 is made up of 14 amino acids. Here the CDR3 reads CASSFGTGDEKLFF. CDR3 coding DNA: TGTGCCAGCAGCTTCGGGACAGGGGATGAAAAACTGTTTTTT.

The table lists this clone with a count of one. The chain joins TRBV7-3 to TRBJ2-3; 8 bases are shared with TRBD1. J gave up 3 bases and V 5 bases, and 7 bases lay outside the gene matches. The germline V gene encodes CDR1 SGHTA and CDR2 FQGTGA. CDR3 size: 15 residues. The DNA of the CDR3 is TGTGCCAGCAGCCAACAGGGGGGAGGTACAGATACGCAGTATTTT. Translation gives CASSQQGGGTDTQYF.

The table lists this clone with a count of one. The chain joins TRBV5-6 to TRBJ2-2; no definite D call. Germline V gene data show CDR1 as SGHDT and CDR2 as YYEEEE. The V end lost 4 bases, the J end lost 0 bases, and 13 bases lay between the germline ends. The CDR3 extends over 16 amino acids. CDR3 region: CASSLVRGANTGELFF. The CDR3 DNA is TGTGCCAGCAGCCTCGTAAGAGGAGCGAACACCGGGGAGCTGTTTTTT.

This clone showed up just a few times. CDR3 sequence (DNA): TGTGCCACCAGCAGCCGGGGGGCCCTAAGCTATGAGCAGTTCTTC. Translating gives CATSSRGALSYEQFF. V gene TRBV15 combines with J gene TRBJ2-1, with D perhaps matching TRBD2 (7 bases). The CDR3 totals 15 residues. The V end was cut by 3 bases, the J end by 8 bases, with 17 bases between. Germline V gene data show CDR1 as LNHNV and CDR2 as YYDKDF (reference sequence). The full variable domain, rest sourced from reference TRBV15 and TRBJ2-1, is DAMVIQNPRYQVTQFGKPVTLSCSQTLNHNVMYWYQQKSSQAPKLLFHYYDKDFNNEADTPDNFQSRRPNTSFCFLDIRSPGLGDTAMYLCATSSRGALSYEQFFGPGTRLTVL.

This chain joins TRBV5-1 and TRBJ1-5; 7 bases line up with TRBD1. The CDR3 is 15 residues long. V was pared by 1 base and J by 2 bases, with 3 bases of the junction left unmatched. Germline V gives CDR1 SGHRS, CDR2 YFSETQ. DNA for the CDR3: TGCGCCAGCAGCTTGACAGGGGTTGGCAATCAGCCCCAGCATTTT. Amino acids: CASSLTGVGNQPQHF.

The table lists this clone with a count of one. The rearrangement joins TRBV28 to TRBJ1-2; 8 bases agree with TRBD1. With 2 bases clipped from V and 6 bases from J, the junction kept 8 bases outside the gene matches. Germline V lookup: CDR1 MDHEN, CDR2 SYDVKM. The CDR3 runs 15 residues. Here the CDR3 DNA reads TGTGCCAGCAGTTTACCGGGACAGGCTTTTAATGGCTACACCTTC. Translation: CASSLPGQAFNGYTF.

This sequence joins TRBV12-5 and TRBJ1-1; TRBD1 agrees at 7 bases. Germline lookup yields CDR1 LGHNT and CDR2 FRNRAP. The CDR3 consists of 14 residues. V lost 6 bases and J lost 1; bases outside the gene matches: 5. CDR3 DNA sequence: TGTGCTAGTGGGTCGGGACAGCCGAACACTGAAGCTTTCTTT. This sequence encodes CASGSGQPNTEAFF.

The chain has TRBV7-9 and TRBJ2-7; 7 bases map to TRBD2. Trimming cost V 5 bases and J 1 base; bases outside gene matches: 8. CDR3 size: 15 residues. Germline values: CDR1 SEHNR, CDR2 FQNEAQ (reference sequence). CDR3 amino acids: CASSPQLAQSYEQYF. CDR3 sequence (DNA): TGTGCCAGCAGCCCGCAACTAGCGCAGTCCTACGAGCAGTACTTC.

The table lists this clone with a count of one. The CDR3 region is CASSLLAGGYNEQFF. The CDR3, as DNA: TGTGCCAGCAGCTTACTAGCGGGGGGCTACAATGAGCAGTTCTTC. V is TRBV7-9 and J is TRBJ2-1; TRBD2 agrees at 11 bases. The CDR3 sequence is 15 residues long. CDR1 SEHNR and CDR2 FQNEAQ come from the germline V gene (reference sequence). V lost 2 bases and J lost 3; bases outside the gene matches: 0.

The gene calls are TRBV7-9 and TRBJ2-7, with 9 bases identical to TRBD2. The CDR3 consists of 15 residues. The germline gives CDR1 SEHNR, CDR2 FQNEAQ (reference sequence). V was pared by 5 bases and J by 3 bases, with 8 bases of the junction left unmatched. The CDR3 sequence: CASSPKAGGSYEQYF. DNA for the CDR3: TGTGCCAGCAGCCCCAAGGCGGGGGGGAGCTACGAGCAGTACTTC.

The chain combines TRBV10-3 with TRBJ1-1, with a tentative D call TRBD1 (6 bases). The ends were cut back, 2 bases at V and 0 bases at J, with 16 bases in the middle. The germline CDR1 and CDR2 sequences are ENHRY and SYGVKD. This CDR3 is built from 17 residues. The CDR3 bases are TGTGCCATCAGTGAGGCTTCTACCAGGGGCCTGAACACTGAAGCTTTCTTT. Translating gives CAISEASTRGLNTEAFF.

This rearrangement joins TRBV5-5 to TRBJ1-1; D might be TRBD1 (5 bases). CDR1 and CDR2 from the germline V gene are SGHKS and YYEKEE (reference sequence). V lost 6 bases, J lost 0 bases, and 9 bases lay in between. This CDR3 is built from 13 residues. CDR3 in DNA: TGTGCCAGCAACCGGGACTTGAACACTGAAGCTTTCTTT. This encodes CASNRDLNTEAFF.

This clone was found a few times. V gene TRBV7-2 combines with J gene TRBJ2-2; TRBD2 agrees at 9 bases. The CDR3 totals 16 residues. V was clipped by 0 bases and J by 4 bases; unmatched bases: 3. Germline CDR1 is SGHTA and CDR2 is FQGNSA. For the CDR3, the DNA is TGTGCCAGCAGCTTAGCGGTTAGCGGGGGCACCGGGGAGCTGTTTTTT. Amino acids: CASSLAVSGGTGELFF.

V usage is TRBV13 and J usage is TRBJ2-2, with 12 bases that match TRBD2. This CDR3 spans 16 amino acids. Germline CDR1 is PRHDT and CDR2 is FYEKMQ (reference sequence). Losses at the gene ends were 2 bases for V and 9 bases for J; bases not matched to a gene: 7. The CDR3 protein is CASSLTGTSGHRELFF. CDR3 nucleotide sequence: TGTGCCAGCAGCTTAACCGGGACTAGCGGGCACCGGGAGCTGTTTTTT.

The chain joins TRBV5-1 to TRBJ1-3; TRBD1 is a possible D gene (5 bases). The CDR3 extends over 14 amino acids. Germline CDR1 SGHRS, CDR2 YFSETQ. The V gene lost 2 bases and the J gene lost 4 bases, with 10 bases spanning the gap. The DNA for the CDR3 is TGCGCCAGCAGCTTAGCGGGGCCCGGAAACACCATATATTTT. This gives the protein CASSLAGPGNTIYF.

This clone was recorded a few times. J is TRBJ1-3 and V is TRBV7-8; 7 bases align to TRBD1. The ends lost 5 bases at V and 2 bases at J; junction bases unmatched: 9. Germline values: CDR1 SGHVS, CDR2 FQNEAQ. The CDR3 runs to 16 residues. The CDR3 spells CASSPREGGTGNTIYF. CDR3 DNA: TGTGCCAGCAGCCCCCGGGAAGGGGGCACTGGAAACACCATATATTTT.